The 20 T cell receptor beta chains below were found in one sample sequenced in a study of T cells in Graves' hyperthyroidism and ophthalmopathy. Using RNA transcripts as the source, TCR beta CDR3 regions were amplified. The HTBI primer set drove a first-round RT-PCR of the TCR CDR3. From the multiplex PCR reads, TCRdb called clonotypes with MiXCR, one entry per CDR3 protein. This table holds 560,000 or so distinct CDR3 sequences, 46% found once. Sequencing was carried out using peripheral blood or thyroid tissue (not recorded which). The receptors derive from a woman aged 18-29 years with Graves' hyperthyroidism.

The V call is TRBV29-1, the J call TRBJ1-1; D possibly corresponds to TRBD1 (5 bases). The V gene lost 7 bases and the J gene lost 5 bases, with 20 bases spanning the gap. Germline V gives CDR1 SQVTM, CDR2 ANQGSEA. The CDR3 spans 14 residues. The DNA of the CDR3 is TGCAGCGCGGGAAGGGGAGGGTTGAGGACTGAAGCTTTCTTT. It encodes CSAGRGGLRTEAFF. Full variable domain (remainder filled in from reference TRBV29-1 and TRBJ1-1): SAVISQKPSRDICQRGTSLTIQCQVDSQVTMMFWYRQQPGQSLTLIATANQGSEATYESGFVIDKFPISRPNLTFSTLTVSNMSPEDSSIYLCSAGRGGLRTEAFFGQGTRLTVV.

There are many counts of this clonotype. The J gene is TRBJ2-5, the V gene TRBV29-1; no firm D call. V was clipped by 1 base and J by 5 bases, with 8 bases between them. This CDR3 has 12 residues. Per the germline V gene, CDR1 is SQVTM and CDR2 is ANQGSEA. The CDR3 DNA follows: TGCAGCGTTGAAGCGGCGAGGGAGACCCAGTACTTC. Translated: CSVEAARETQYF.

This clonotype was picked up many times. The chain uses TRBV19 and TRBJ1-2, with 8 positions matching TRBD1. Germline assignment: CDR1 LNHDA and CDR2 SQIVND (reference sequence). The ends lost 5 bases at V and 8 bases at J; junction bases unmatched: 7. CDR3 length: 13 residues. CDR3 bases: TGTGCCAGTAGTGCAACAGGGGGAAGAGGCTACACCTTC. Its protein product is CASSATGGRGYTF.

A word on this clonotype: The DNA is omitted, as the CDR3 cannot be located on it reliably, and the CDR3 follows TCRdb's listing. The chain uses TRBV11-3 and TRBJ2-7; the D call of TRBD1 is as the table states it, not checked on the DNA. The CDR3 is 14 residues long, counting both termini. The germline gives CDR1 SGHNT, CDR2 YENEEA. The CDR3 protein is CASTVGRGSYEQHF.

In this sample, this clonotype turned up many times. V and J are TRBV24-1 and TRBJ2-7, with 9 bases that match TRBD1. CDR1 and CDR2 from the germline V gene are KGHDR and SFDVKD. CDR3 size: 15 residues. J was trimmed by 5 bases and V by 5 bases; bases with no gene match: 9. Written as DNA, the CDR3 is TGTGCCACCAGTGCGTATGGGACAGGGACCGACGAGCAGTACTTC. It specifies CATSAYGTGTDEQYF.

This chain joins TRBV2 and TRBJ1-6; D gene unclear. Germline V gives CDR1 SNHLY, CDR2 FYNNEI. There are 13 residues in the CDR3. V shed 5 bases and J shed 7 bases, with 9 bases lying between them. The CDR3 loop reads CASSTSINSPLHF. The CDR3 DNA reads as TGTGCCAGCAGTACGAGTATCAATTCACCCCTCCACTTT.

As concerns this clonotype: The germline gene is not matched at one end of the junction; a read error may be the cause. The rearrangement uses TRBV7-3 and TRBJ2-5; the D gene is possibly TRBD1 (6 bases). The CDR3 is made up of 14 amino acids. Germline assignment: CDR1 SGHTA and CDR2 FQGTGA. The CDR3 region has the DNA TGCGCCAGCAGCCAAGATACAGGGAAAGAGACCCAGTACTTC. Its translation is CASSQDTGKETQYF.

The chain links TRBV7-4 to TRBJ2-3; 12 nucleotides agree with TRBD2. CDR3 length equals 15 residues. The trim removed 7 bases at V and 4 bases at J, leaving 6 bases unmatched. Germline CDR1 reads SGHVT; CDR2 reads SQSDAQ. The CDR3 sequence is CASTSSGRVADTQYF. The CDR3 bases are TGTGCCAGCACCTCTAGCGGGAGGGTGGCAGATACGCAGTATTTT.

This clonotype came up many times. The chain is built from TRBV2 and TRBJ1-5; no clear D. This CDR3 has 13 amino acids. The V end lost 8 bases, the J end lost 3 bases, and 11 bases lay between the germline ends. Germline V gene lookup returns CDR1 SNHLY and CDR2 FYNNEI. CDR3 region: CASQSGFNQPQHF. The CDR3 nucleotides are TGTGCCAGCCAGTCCGGGTTCAATCAGCCCCAGCATTTT.

This clonotype was recorded at least ten times. This rearrangement joins TRBV20-1 to TRBJ1-4; 7 bases are a match to TRBD1. The V segment lost 3 bases and the J segment 5 bases; nucleotides outside the gene matches: 0. Germline CDR1 is DFQATT and CDR2 is SNEGSKA (reference sequence). There are 12 residues in the CDR3. CDR3 in DNA: TGCAGTGCTAGGGGACAGAATGAAAAACTGTTTTTT. Translation gives CSARGQNEKLFF.

This chain joins TRBV7-3 and TRBJ2-1; D is tentatively TRBD1 or TRBD2 (5 bases each). Deletions cut 5 bases from V and 2 bases from J, with 16 bases between. CDR1 is SGHTA and CDR2 is FQGTGA in the germline V gene. This CDR3 contains 16 residues. The CDR3, as DNA: TGTGCCAGCAGCCAAGTCCGGGACGTGGCCTACAATGAGCAGTTCTTC. Residues: CASSQVRDVAYNEQFF. Variable domain in full (rest from reference TRBV7-3 and TRBJ2-1): GAGVSQTPSNKVTEKGKYVELRCDPISGHTALYWYRQSLGQGPEFLIYFQGTGAADDSGLPNDRFFAVRPEGSVSTLKIQRTERGDSAVYLCASSQVRDVAYNEQFFGPGTRLTVL.

The chain employs TRBV2 and TRBJ2-7, with 11 bases aligning to TRBD2. Germline CDR1 reads SNHLY; CDR2 reads FYNNEI. The CDR3 covers 15 residues. V lost 5 bases, J lost 6 bases, and 9 bases stayed unmatched. The CDR3 is CASSRLAGTPFEQYF. In DNA form, the CDR3 reads TGTGCCAGCAGTCGACTAGCGGGGACGCCCTTCGAGCAGTACTTC.

There are many counts of this clonotype. The V and J genes are TRBV29-1 and TRBJ1-2; 8 bases match TRBD1. The CDR3 covers 14 residues. Germline V gene data show CDR1 as SQVTM and CDR2 as ANQGSEA. J gave up 3 bases and V 3 bases, and 6 bases lay outside the gene matches. CDR3 in DNA: TGCAGCGTTGATACAGGGGGGAAGGACTATGGCTACACCTTC. Translation: CSVDTGGKDYGYTF. Full variable domain (remainder filled in from reference TRBV29-1 and TRBJ1-2): SAVISQKPSRDICQRGTSLTIQCQVDSQVTMMFWYRQQPGQSLTLIATANQGSEATYESGFVIDKFPISRPNLTFSTLTVSNMSPEDSSIYLCSVDTGGKDYGYTFGSGTRLTVV.

This clonotype was counted many times. The junction shows a germline mismatch at one end, possibly a read error. The rearrangement links TRBV2 to TRBJ1-2; D call uncertain. The CDR3 is 14 amino acids. Germline V gene data show CDR1 as SNHLY and CDR2 as FYNNEI. The CDR3 coding sequence is TGTGCCAGCAGTGAAGGCGAAATCGGCTATGTCTACACCTTC. Translated, it gives CASSEGEIGYVYTF.

This clonotype was detected a few times. The chain carries TRBV5-1 and TRBJ1-4; TRBD1 agrees at 10 bases. The germline CDR1 and CDR2 sequences are SGHRS and YFSETQ. CDR3 length: 15 amino acids. Losses at the gene ends were 4 bases for V and 10 bases for J; bases not matched to a gene: 10. CDR3 loop: CASSERQGAGAKLFF. CDR3 in DNA: TGCGCCAGCAGCGAGCGACAGGGGGCAGGTGCAAAACTGTTTTTT.

The rearrangement uses TRBV5-1 and TRBJ1-1, with D maybe TRBD1 (5 bases). The V end lost 3 bases, the J end lost 5 bases, and 11 bases lay between the germline ends. The CDR3 has 13 residues. Germline CDR1 SGHRS, CDR2 YFSETQ. For the CDR3, the DNA is TGCGCCAGCAGCTGGGGGACCGGTACTGAAGCTTTCTTT. Translation gives CASSWGTGTEAFF.

V and J are TRBV7-9 and TRBJ2-2; no firm D call. With 3 bases removed from V and 4 bases from J, the gap between germline ends came to 9 bases. The germline V gene encodes CDR1 SEHNR and CDR2 FQNEAQ (reference sequence). The CDR3 sequence is 14 residues long. CDR3 sequence reads: CASSLPLATGELFF. CDR3 nucleotides: TGTGCCAGCAGCTTGCCCTTGGCCACCGGGGAGCTGTTTTTT.

The chain carries TRBV7-3 and TRBJ1-2; 7 bases match TRBD1. This CDR3 has 14 amino acids. After removal of 4 bases from V and 4 bases from J, the junction contained 6 bases not matched to a gene. Germline V gene lookup returns CDR1 SGHTA and CDR2 FQGTGA. The CDR3 loop is CASSSPRQGYGYTF. CDR3 nucleotide sequence: TGTGCCAGCAGCTCACCTCGACAGGGCTATGGCTACACCTTC.

The rearrangement links TRBV29-1 to TRBJ2-7, with a weak D call TRBD1 (6 bases). This CDR3 has 16 amino acids. Germline V CDR1 and CDR2: SQVTM, ANQGSEA. The V end lost 0 bases, the J end lost 2 bases, and 17 bases lay between the germline ends. The CDR3, as DNA: TGCAGCGTTGAAGATCCCGAACAGGGCTTTCCCTACGAGCAGTACTTC. This encodes CSVEDPEQGFPYEQYF.

In its sample, this clonotype was seen a few times. The gene calls are TRBV9 and TRBJ2-5; unclear D gene. The CDR3 has 15 amino acids. Germline CDR1 SGDLS, CDR2 YYNGEE. V was clipped by 4 bases and J by 2 bases, with 15 bases between them. CDR3: CASSLDIGDQETQYF. The CDR3 DNA reads as TGTGCCAGCAGCTTAGATATCGGAGATCAAGAGACCCAGTACTTC.